The 26 T cell receptor beta chains presented below share a single source sample, sequenced in a study of Ad26.COV2.S vaccination and SARS-CoV-2 variants. Treatment noted: 19 received Ad26.COV2.S at low or high dose, single or two shots; several received placebo; per-sample allocation not given. Samples came from day 63 after the first vaccine or placebo injection. Only in-frame clones appear in the TCRdb table, and some are missing; sequencing was by immunoSEQ multiplex PCR. This table has a few hundred thousand clones, 80% to 95% appearing once. The specimen was peripheral blood, collected in a trial of Ad26.COV2.S vaccine versus placebo. Source of these receptors: a person aged 18-65 years who received the Ad26.COV2.S COVID-19 vaccine or a placebo.

The rearrangement joins TRBV5-6 to TRBJ2-2; D is unclear. V shed 1 base and J shed 0 bases, with 7 bases lying between them. The CDR3 totals 15 residues. The germline gives CDR1 SGHDT, CDR2 YYEEEE. The CDR3 coding sequence is TGTGCCAGCAGCTTGCTCACTTCGAACACCGGGGAGCTGTTTTTT. Translation gives CASSLLTSNTGELFF.

J is TRBJ2-7 and V is TRBV27; TRBD1 matches at 9 bases. After removal of 6 bases from V and 4 bases from J, the junction contained 4 bases not matched to a gene. The CDR3 is made up of 13 amino acids. The germline V gene has CDR1 MNHEY and CDR2 SMNVEV (reference sequence). CDR3 sequence (DNA): TGTGCCAGCAGACGACAGGGGGGTTACGAGCAGTACTTC. Protein: CASRRQGGYEQYF.

This chain joins TRBV6-2 or TRBV6-3 and TRBJ2-6; D call uncertain. Germline lookup yields CDR1 MNHEY and CDR2 SVGEGT. V was shortened by 4 bases and J by 0 bases, with 7 bases between the two germline ends. The CDR3 is 15 residues long. CDR3 protein: CASSSLDSGANVLTF. The DNA of the CDR3 is TGTGCCAGCAGTTCACTCGACTCTGGGGCCAACGTCCTGACTTTC.

V is TRBV27 and J is TRBJ2-7, with TRBD2 identical over 9 bases. After removal of 5 bases from V and 0 bases from J, the junction contained 23 bases not matched to a gene. Germline CDR1 is MNHEY and CDR2 is SMNVEV (reference sequence). This CDR3 contains 21 residues. CDR3 DNA: TGTGCCAGCAGTCCTCAAACGGGAAGAGCGACTAGCGGACACAGCTCCTACGAGCAGTACTTC. It yields the protein CASSPQTGRATSGHSSYEQYF.

In regard to this clone: Distinct nucleotide sequences in the sample also encode this CDR3. This chain uses TRBV6-5 with TRBJ1-1; no definite D call. Trimming cost V 6 bases and J 0 bases, with 2 bases left between them. CDR3 length: 11 residues. Per the germline V gene, CDR1 is MNHEY and CDR2 is SVGAGI. The CDR3 region is CASRVNTEAFF. The CDR3 DNA sequence: TGTGCCAGCAGAGTGAACACTGAAGCTTTCTTT.

The chain is built from TRBV7-9 and TRBJ1-1; D gene unclear. Trimming left V 0 bases short and J 1 base short, with 9 bases between. The CDR3 consists of 15 residues. Germline CDR1 SEHNR, CDR2 FQNEAQ (reference sequence). The CDR3 nucleotides read TGTGCCAGCAGCTTAGCCCGTCTGAAGAACACTGAAGCTTTCTTT. As protein: CASSLARLKNTEAFF.

The chain has TRBV5-1 and TRBJ2-2; D is perhaps TRBD2 (6 bases). CDR1 is SGHRS and CDR2 is YFSETQ in the germline V gene. The V end lost 4 bases, the J end lost 2 bases, and 12 bases lay between the germline ends. The CDR3 contains 15 residues. CDR3 DNA sequence: TGCGCCAGCAGCCCGGGACTTCCAAACACCGGGGAGCTGTTTTTT. Its protein is CASSPGLPNTGELFF. Supplemented by reference TRBV5-1 and TRBJ2-2, the full variable domain reads KAGVTQTPRYLIKTRGQQVTLSCSPISGHRSVSWYQQTPGQGLQFLFEYFSETQRNKGNFPGRFSGRQFSNSRSEMNVSTLELGDSALYLCASSPGLPNTGELFFGEGSRLTVL.

V and J are TRBV5-1 and TRBJ2-2, with D possibly matching TRBD1 (5 bases). Germline values: CDR1 SGHRS, CDR2 YFSETQ. The ends were cut back, 2 bases at V and 9 bases at J, with 26 bases in the middle. This CDR3 is built from 18 residues. The CDR3 protein is CASSLGWGSWGSDRELFF. The DNA of the CDR3 is TGCGCCAGCAGCTTAGGATGGGGTTCTTGGGGATCGGACAGGGAGCTGTTTTTT.

The genes are TRBV30 and TRBJ1-6, with a possible D match to TRBD1 (6 bases). The CDR3 covers 16 residues. From germline, CDR1 is GTSNPN and CDR2 SVGIG (reference sequence). Trimming removed 1 base at V and 10 bases at J, with 20 bases between. In DNA form, the CDR3 reads TGTGCCTGGAGTGGAGGACAGTTGAGTAAGAACTCACCCCTCCACTTT. It yields the protein CAWSGGQLSKNSPLHF.

The chain uses TRBV5-1 and TRBJ2-1; D remains ambiguous. This CDR3 has 14 residues. Trimming removed 7 bases at V and 10 bases at J, with 21 bases between. The V gene's germline CDR1 is SGHRS and CDR2 YFSETQ. The CDR3 reads CASRPFGQIGEQFF. The CDR3 nucleotides are TGCGCCAGCCGTCCCTTCGGGCAAATAGGGGAGCAGTTCTTC.

This chain connects TRBV2 to TRBJ2-2, with 7 positions matching TRBD2. The germline V gene encodes CDR1 SNHLY and CDR2 FYNNEI. The V gene end was trimmed by 6 bases and the J gene end by 1 base; junction bases not matched to a gene: 8. CDR3 length: 16 amino acids. In DNA form, the CDR3 reads TGTGCCAGCAGCCAGCGGCTAGCGGTGAACACCGGGGAGCTGTTTTTT. Protein product: CASSQRLAVNTGELFF. The full variable domain, rest sourced from reference TRBV2 and TRBJ2-2, is EPEVTQTPSHQVTQMGQEVILRCVPISNHLYFYWYRQILGQKVEFLVSFYNNEISEKSEIFDDQFSVERPDGSNFTLKIRSTKLEDSAMYFCASSQRLAVNTGELFFGEGSRLTVL.

This chain connects TRBV15 to TRBJ2-7; TRBD2 matches at 8 bases. Germline V gives CDR1 LNHNV, CDR2 YYDKDF (reference sequence). The length of the CDR3 is 16 residues. V shed 1 base and J 1 base; nucleotides not matched to a gene: 6. The CDR3 here is CATSRAVAGWSYEQYF. In nucleotides, the CDR3 is TGTGCCACCAGCAGAGCGGTAGCGGGATGGTCCTACGAGCAGTACTTC. Filled out from reference TRBV15 and TRBJ2-7, the complete variable domain reads DAMVIQNPRYQVTQFGKPVTLSCSQTLNHNVMYWYQQKSSQAPKLLFHYYDKDFNNEADTPDNFQSRRPNTSFCFLDIRSPGLGDTAMYLCATSRAVAGWSYEQYFGPGTRLTVT.

The chain is built from TRBV5-6 and TRBJ2-5; 8 positions agree with TRBD2. The CDR3 length is 14 residues. The germline V gene encodes CDR1 SGHDT and CDR2 YYEEEE. With V trimmed by 0 bases and J by 3 bases, 1 base remained unmatched. CDR3 region: CASSLGLAKETQYF. CDR3 nucleotide sequence: TGTGCCAGCAGCTTGGGACTAGCGAAAGAGACCCAGTACTTC.

The V call is TRBV5-1, the J call TRBJ2-7; TRBD2 matches 8 bases. This CDR3 is built from 13 residues. J was trimmed by 0 bases and V by 4 bases; bases with no gene match: 0. Germline CDR1 reads SGHRS; CDR2 reads YFSETQ. The CDR3 DNA follows: TGCGCCAGCAGCACTAGCGGCTCCTACGAGCAGTACTTC. This codes for CASSTSGSYEQYF. Filled out from reference TRBV5-1 and TRBJ2-7, the complete variable domain reads KAGVTQTPRYLIKTRGQQVTLSCSPISGHRSVSWYQQTPGQGLQFLFEYFSETQRNKGNFPGRFSGRQFSNSRSEMNVSTLELGDSALYLCASSTSGSYEQYFGPGTRLTVT.

The chain recombines TRBV7-2 with TRBJ2-7; 7 bases are a match to TRBD1. From germline, CDR1 is SGHTA and CDR2 FQGNSA. The CDR3 loop spans 14 amino acids. J gave up 3 bases and V 4 bases, and 6 bases lay outside the gene matches. The CDR3 DNA is TGTGCCAGCAGCTCGGGACAGTTTAACTACGAGCAGTACTTC. Encoded protein: CASSSGQFNYEQYF.

The table lists this clone with a few counts. This chain links TRBV28 with TRBJ1-4; 9 bases line up with TRBD1. V lost 7 bases and J lost 6; bases outside the gene matches: 6. The length of the CDR3 is 14 residues. Germline values: CDR1 MDHEN, CDR2 SYDVKM. CDR3 in DNA: TGTGCCAGCACTAGAACAGGGGGCTATGAAAAACTGTTTTTT. It specifies CASTRTGGYEKLFF.

The chain links TRBV7-3 to TRBJ2-1; 9 bases agree with TRBD2. Trimming at V came to 6 bases and at J to 7 bases, leaving 7 bases not matched to a gene. CDR1 and CDR2 from the germline V gene are SGHTA and FQGTGA. The CDR3 loop spans 14 amino acids. The CDR3 region has the DNA TGTGCCAGCAGGGTTAGCGGGAGTGTGAATGAGCAGTTCTTC. This translates into CASRVSGSVNEQFF.

The chain recombines TRBV18 with TRBJ2-7; 8 nucleotides align to TRBD1. V lost 3 bases, J lost 2 bases, and 9 bases stayed unmatched. This CDR3 is 16 amino acids long. CDR1 and CDR2 from the germline V gene are KGHSH and LQKENI. The CDR3 loop is CASSPAGTGGPYEQYF. The CDR3 DNA reads TGTGCCAGCTCACCCGCCGGGACAGGAGGACCCTACGAGCAGTACTTC.

This clone occurred a few times. The junction shows a germline mismatch at one end, possibly a read error. The chain joins TRBV19 to TRBJ2-1; the match to TRBD2 covers 12 bases. CDR1 is LNHDA and CDR2 is SQIVND in the germline V gene (reference sequence). The CDR3 covers 16 residues. The CDR3 loop reads CASSVTSGRPYNEQFF. Here the CDR3 DNA reads TGTGCCAGTAGTGTTACTAGCGGGAGGCCCTATAATGAGCAGTTCTTC.

J is TRBJ1-1 and V is TRBV9; D is unresolved. Germline lookup yields CDR1 SGDLS and CDR2 YYNGEE. V was pared by 1 base and J by 0 bases, with 1 base between. The CDR3 covers 12 residues. The CDR3 DNA is TGTGCCAGCAGCGTAATGAACACTGAAGCTTTCTTT. It translates to CASSVMNTEAFF.

This clone occurred once. J is TRBJ2-6 and V is TRBV19; D not certain. CDR3 length: 15 residues. Trimming pared 3 bases from V and 4 bases from J, leaving 10 bases between. Per germline, CDR1 LNHDA and CDR2 SQIVND (reference sequence). The CDR3 protein is CASSISLRGANVLTF. The DNA of the CDR3 is TGTGCCAGTAGTATCTCACTCAGGGGGGCCAACGTCCTGACTTTC.

This clone was observed a single time. The chain links TRBV4-2 to TRBJ1-5; 11 bases agree with TRBD1. J lost 4 bases, V lost 5 bases, and 4 bases had no gene match. Germline values: CDR1 LGHNA, CDR2 YNFKEQ. This CDR3 is 15 amino acids long. The DNA of the CDR3 is TGTGCCAGCAGCTTTGGGGACAGGGGGAATCAGCCCCAGCATTTT. Encoded protein: CASSFGDRGNQPQHF.

This clone was recorded only once. The chain couples TRBV5-6 to TRBJ2-1; D not certain. The CDR3 length is 11 residues. V gave up 0 bases and J gave up 9 bases, with 4 bases separating them. Germline values: CDR1 SGHDT, CDR2 YYEEEE. The CDR3 DNA sequence: TGTGCCAGCAGCTTGGTGCGTGAGCAGTTCTTC. Translated: CASSLVREQFF.

The V call is TRBV3-1 (or the pseudogene TRBV3-2), the J call TRBJ2-7; D unresolved. V lost 4 bases and J lost 4, with 8 bases in between. CDR1 is LGHDT, CDR2 YNNKEL, per germline (reference sequence). The CDR3 sequence is 12 residues long. CDR3 protein: CASSLRSYEQYF. CDR3 nucleotides: TGTGCCAGCAGCCTCCGCTCGTACGAGCAGTACTTC.

V gene TRBV30 combines with J gene TRBJ2-6; D is possibly TRBD1 (6 bases). The CDR3 length is 15 residues. Germline loops: CDR1 GTSNPN, CDR2 SVGIG (reference sequence). The V and J ends lost 3 bases and 4 bases respectively, with 13 bases between them. The CDR3 protein is CAWRRPGEGANVLTF. The DNA of the CDR3 is TGTGCCTGGAGGAGGCCAGGGGAAGGGGCCAACGTCCTGACTTTC.

This CDR3 is CASSEANTGELFF. Written as DNA, the CDR3 is TGTGCCAGCAGCGAAGCGAACACCGGGGAGCTGTTTTTT. J is TRBJ2-2 and V is TRBV6-2 or TRBV6-3; D gene ambiguous. Trimming shortened V by 6 bases and J by 0 bases, and 5 bases separated the two germline ends. The CDR3 contains 13 residues. The V gene's germline CDR1 is MNHEY and CDR2 SVGEGT.